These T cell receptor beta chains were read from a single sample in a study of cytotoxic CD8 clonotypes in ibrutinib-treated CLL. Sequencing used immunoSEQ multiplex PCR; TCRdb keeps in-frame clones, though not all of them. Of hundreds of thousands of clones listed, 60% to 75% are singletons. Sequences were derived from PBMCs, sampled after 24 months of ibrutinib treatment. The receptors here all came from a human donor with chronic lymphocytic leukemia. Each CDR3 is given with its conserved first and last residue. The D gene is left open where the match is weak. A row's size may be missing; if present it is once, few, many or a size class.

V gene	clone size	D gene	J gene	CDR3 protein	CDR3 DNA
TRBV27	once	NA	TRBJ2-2	CASSLGQVNTGELFF	TGTGCCAGCAGTTTAGGGCAGGTGAACACCGGGGAGCTGTTTTTT
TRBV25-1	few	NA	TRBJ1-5	CASSVEDSNQPQHF	TGTGCCAGCAGTGTAGAGGATAGCAATCAGCCCCAGCATTTT
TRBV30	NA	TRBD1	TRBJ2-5	CAWGGTGRGGETQYF	TGTGCCTGGGGCGGGACAGGAAGAGGGGGAGAGACCCAGTACTTC
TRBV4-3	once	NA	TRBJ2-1	CASSQPNRGQILAGGSYNEQFF	TGCGCCAGCAGCCAACCCAACAGGGGGCAAATATTAGCGGGAGGCTCCTACAATGAGCAGTTCTTC
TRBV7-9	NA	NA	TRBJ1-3	CASSLSIGPSGNTIYF	TGTGCCAGCAGCTTAAGTATCGGCCCCTCTGGAAACACCATATATTTT
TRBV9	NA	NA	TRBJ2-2	CASSRRQERRNTGELFF	TGTGCCAGCAGCCGAAGGCAGGAGAGAAGGAACACCGGGGAGCTGTTTTTT
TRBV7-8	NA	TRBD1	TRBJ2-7	CASSRQGYEQYF	TGTGCCAGCAGCCGACAGGGCTACGAGCAGTACTTC
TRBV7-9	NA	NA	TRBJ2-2	CASSQTGELFF	TGTGCCAGCAGTCAAACCGGGGAGCTGTTTTTT
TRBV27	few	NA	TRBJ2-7	CASSLQGPHSYEQYF	TGTGCCAGCAGTCTACAGGGCCCCCACTCCTACGAGCAGTACTTC
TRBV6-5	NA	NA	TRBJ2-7	CASSFYSTSYEQYF	TGTGCCAGCAGTTTTTATTCTACCTCCTACGAGCAGTACTTC
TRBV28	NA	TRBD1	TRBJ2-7	CASVTVGQGPYEQYF	TGTGCCAGTGTGACGGTGGGACAGGGACCCTACGAGCAGTACTTC
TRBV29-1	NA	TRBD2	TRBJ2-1	CSAAPTSVNEQFF	TGCAGCGCCGCCCCGACTAGCGTCAATGAGCAGTTCTTC
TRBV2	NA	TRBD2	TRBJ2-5	CASSRREGPQETQYF	TGTGCCAGCTCGCGTCGGGAGGGACCCCAAGAGACCCAGTACTTC
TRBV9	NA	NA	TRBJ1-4	CASSVAGARGEKLFF	TGTGCCAGCAGCGTAGCTGGGGCGCGGGGTGAAAAACTGTTTTTT
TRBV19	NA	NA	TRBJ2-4	CATRDSLAKNIQYF	TGTGCCACCCGAGACAGCCTAGCCAAAAACATTCAGTACTTC
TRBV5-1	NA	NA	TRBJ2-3	CASSLEVSGTDTQYF	TGCGCCAGCAGCTTGGAGGTCAGCGGCACAGATACGCAGTATTTT
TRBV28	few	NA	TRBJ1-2	CASSPPRVYGYTF	TGTGCCAGCAGCCCCCCTAGGGTCTATGGCTACACCTTC
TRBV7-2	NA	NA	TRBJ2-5	CASSHFRTGGKTQYF	TGTGCCAGCAGTCACTTTCGGACTGGGGGAAAGACCCAGTACTTC
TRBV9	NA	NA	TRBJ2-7	CASSVDGSPYYEQYF	TGTGCCAGCAGCGTAGATGGCAGCCCCTATTACGAGCAGTACTTC
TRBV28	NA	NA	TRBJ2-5	CASSVGEHGETQYF	TGTGCCAGCAGTGTGGGGGAGCATGGAGAGACCCAGTACTTC
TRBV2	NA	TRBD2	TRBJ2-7	CASRGGRYADEQYF	TGTGCCAGCCGGGGCGGGAGGTACGCCGACGAGCAGTACTTC
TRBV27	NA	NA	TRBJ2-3	CASSLRLPADTQYF	TGTGCCAGCAGTCTACGCCTCCCCGCAGATACGCAGTATTTT
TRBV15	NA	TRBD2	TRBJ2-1	CATSRLLAGVVNEQFF	TGTGCCACCAGCAGACTCCTAGCGGGAGTTGTTAATGAGCAGTTCTTC
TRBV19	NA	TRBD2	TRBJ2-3	CASRVRGLGPDTQYF	TGTGCCAGTAGGGTCCGGGGACTAGGCCCAGATACGCAGTATTTT
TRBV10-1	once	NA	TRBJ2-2	CACTGSTGELFF	TGCGCCTGCACAGGGTCCACCGGGGAGCTGTTTTTT
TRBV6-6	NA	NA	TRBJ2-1	CASSRGDEQFF	TGTGCCAGCAGTAGGGGAGATGAGCAGTTCTTC